This TCR beta chain emerged from a study of blood T cells in healthy people across ages. Alongside a J-beta primer mix, a sample-barcoded 5' primer served in a second PCR lasting roughly 6 to 11 cycles. Via MiXCR, TCRdb re-called the 5' RACE reads, giving one row per CDR3 protein. Of 650,000 to 800,000 distinct CDR3 sequences in the sample, around 42% are singletons; the top ten hold around 18%. Only a few counts were recorded for this clonotype. Its antigen is undetermined. Study-wide findings and caveats: Per million T cells, the diversity of TCR beta decreased roughly linearly as age advanced. Across samples, TCR beta diversity tracked strongly with naive T cell percentage.

There are 14 residues in the CDR3. The genes are TRBV21-1 and TRBJ2-5; the D call of TRBD1 is as the table states it, not checked on the DNA. TRBV21-1 is assigned pseudogene status. The origin of this receptor is a man aged 55 to 70 in good health. The sequenced sample consisted of blood. The CDR3 sequence: CASSKRGAQETQYF. In nucleotides, the CDR3 is TGTGCCAGCAGCAAAAGGGGGGCCCAAGAGACCCAGTACTTC.